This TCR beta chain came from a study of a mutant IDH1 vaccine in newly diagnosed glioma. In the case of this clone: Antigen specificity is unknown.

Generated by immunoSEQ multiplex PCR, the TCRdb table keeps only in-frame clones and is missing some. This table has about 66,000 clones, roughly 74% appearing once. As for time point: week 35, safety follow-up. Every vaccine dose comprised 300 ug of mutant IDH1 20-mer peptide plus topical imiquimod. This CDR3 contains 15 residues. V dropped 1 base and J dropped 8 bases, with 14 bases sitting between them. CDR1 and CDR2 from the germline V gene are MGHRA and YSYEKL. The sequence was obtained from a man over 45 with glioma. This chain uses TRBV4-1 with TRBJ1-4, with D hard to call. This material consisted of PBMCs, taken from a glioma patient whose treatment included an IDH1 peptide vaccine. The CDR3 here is CASSQVRANSEKLFF. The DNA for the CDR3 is TGCGCCAGCAGCCAAGTTCGGGCAAATTCCGAAAAACTGTTTTTT.